The clone carrying this T cell receptor (beta chain) showed up just once. The data were taken from a study of cytomegalovirus exposure and HLA in healthy donors. The primer mix had 60 Vbeta and 13 Jbeta primers. TCRdb's copy holds only in-frame clones and misses some; the assay was immunoSEQ multiplex PCR. The sample carries 150,000 to 200,000 clones, roughly 85% recorded once. The CDR3 runs to 15 residues. Germline CDR1 and CDR2: LNHDA and SQIVND (reference sequence). V was cut by 4 bases and J by 0 bases, with 10 bases left in between. This TCR derives from a woman between 50 and 59 years old in good health and CMV-seropositive. The sequenced sample consisted of PBMCs. The rearrangement uses TRBV19 and TRBJ1-5; TRBD1 might be the D (5 bases). The CDR3 coding sequence is TGTGCCAGTAGTAGTGGGGGGGGTAGCAATCAGCCCCAGCATTTT. Protein product: CASSSGGGSNQPQHF.